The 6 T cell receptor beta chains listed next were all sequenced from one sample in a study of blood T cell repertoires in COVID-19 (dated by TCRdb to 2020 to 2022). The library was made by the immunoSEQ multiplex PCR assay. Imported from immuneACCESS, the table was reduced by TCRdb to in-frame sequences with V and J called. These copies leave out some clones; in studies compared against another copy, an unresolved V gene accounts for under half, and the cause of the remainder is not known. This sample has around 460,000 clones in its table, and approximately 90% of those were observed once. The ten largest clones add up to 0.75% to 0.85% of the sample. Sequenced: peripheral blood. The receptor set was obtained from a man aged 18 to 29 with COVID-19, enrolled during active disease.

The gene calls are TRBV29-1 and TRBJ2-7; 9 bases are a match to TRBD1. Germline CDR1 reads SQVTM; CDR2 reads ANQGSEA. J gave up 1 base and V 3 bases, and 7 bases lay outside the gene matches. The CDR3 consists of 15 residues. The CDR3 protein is CSVDSGQGLSYEQYF. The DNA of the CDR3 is TGCAGCGTTGACTCGGGACAGGGTTTATCCTACGAGCAGTACTTC.

CDR3 in amino acids: CASFSDRTRNYGYTF. The CDR3 coding sequence is TGTGCCAGCTTTTCAGACAGGACCCGCAACTATGGCTACACCTTC. The rearrangement uses TRBV18 and TRBJ1-2; tentatively, D is TRBD1 (6 bases). Per germline, CDR1 KGHSH and CDR2 LQKENI. V shed 7 bases and J shed 2 bases, with 17 bases lying between them. The CDR3 loop spans 15 amino acids.

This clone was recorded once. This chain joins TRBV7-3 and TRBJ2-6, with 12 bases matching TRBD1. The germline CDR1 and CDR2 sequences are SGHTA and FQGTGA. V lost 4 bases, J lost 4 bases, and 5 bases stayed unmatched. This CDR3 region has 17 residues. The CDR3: CASSYSGQGAGANVLTF. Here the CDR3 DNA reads TGTGCCAGCAGCTACTCGGGACAGGGGGCCGGGGCCAACGTCCTGACTTTC.

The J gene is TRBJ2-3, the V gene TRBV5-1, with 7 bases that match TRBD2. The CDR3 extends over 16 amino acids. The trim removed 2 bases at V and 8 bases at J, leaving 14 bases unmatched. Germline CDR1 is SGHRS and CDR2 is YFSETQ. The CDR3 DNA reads TGCGCCAGCAGCTTAGGGTCGGCGGGAAGGGAGGGTACGCAGTATTTT. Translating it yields CASSLGSAGREGTQYF.

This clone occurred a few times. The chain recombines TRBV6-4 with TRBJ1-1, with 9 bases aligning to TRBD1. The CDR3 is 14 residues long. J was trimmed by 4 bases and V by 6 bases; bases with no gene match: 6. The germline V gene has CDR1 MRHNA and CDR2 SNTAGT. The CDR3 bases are TGTGCCAGCAGCCTGGACAGGGGCGGCACTGAAGCTTTCTTT. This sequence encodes CASSLDRGGTEAFF.

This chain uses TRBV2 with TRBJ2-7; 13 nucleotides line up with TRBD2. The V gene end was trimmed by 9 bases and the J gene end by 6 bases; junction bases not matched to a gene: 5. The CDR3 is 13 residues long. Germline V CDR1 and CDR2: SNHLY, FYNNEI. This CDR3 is CARGGTSGAEQYF. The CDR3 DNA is TGTGCCAGGGGCGGGACTAGCGGGGCCGAGCAGTACTTC.